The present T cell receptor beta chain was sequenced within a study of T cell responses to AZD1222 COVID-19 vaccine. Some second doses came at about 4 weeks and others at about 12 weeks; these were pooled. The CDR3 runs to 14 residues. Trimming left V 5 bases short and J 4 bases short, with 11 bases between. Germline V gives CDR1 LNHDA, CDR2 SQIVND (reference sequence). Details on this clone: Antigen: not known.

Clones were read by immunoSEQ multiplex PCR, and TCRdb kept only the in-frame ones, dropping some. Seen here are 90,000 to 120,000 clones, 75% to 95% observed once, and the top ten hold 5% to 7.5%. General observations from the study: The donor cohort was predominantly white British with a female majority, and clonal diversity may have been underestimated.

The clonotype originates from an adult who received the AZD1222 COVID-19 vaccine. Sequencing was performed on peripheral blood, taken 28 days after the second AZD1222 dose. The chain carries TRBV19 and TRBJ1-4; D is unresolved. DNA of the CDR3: TGTGCCAGTAGTTTACGACGGATTAATGAAAAACTGTTTTTT. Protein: CASSLRRINEKLFF.